What follows are 17 T cell receptor beta chains derived from one specimen sequenced in a study of cytomegalovirus exposure and HLA in healthy donors. The PCR used 60 Vbeta and 13 Jbeta primers. Data came from immunoSEQ multiplex PCR; TCRdb stores just in-frame clones and leaves some out. The sample includes roughly 100,000 clones, under 80% of them seen just once. The sample consisted of PBMCs. The receptor set was obtained from a woman between 50 and 59 years old in good health and CMV-seropositive.

This chain connects TRBV7-2 to TRBJ1-1, with unresolved D. V was shortened by 5 bases and J by 6 bases, with 10 bases between the two germline ends. CDR1 is SGHTA, CDR2 FQGNSA, per germline. The length of the CDR3 is 12 residues. The CDR3 protein is CASSQPSAEAFF. The DNA for the CDR3 is TGTGCCAGCAGCCAACCGAGCGCTGAAGCTTTCTTT.

This rearrangement joins TRBV6-5 to TRBJ2-1, with a weak D call TRBD2 (6 bases). The V end was cut by 3 bases, the J end by 6 bases, with 15 bases between. The CDR3 extends over 15 amino acids. CDR1 is MNHEY, CDR2 SVGAGI, per germline. The CDR3 loop is CASSYGLAIRNEQFF. The CDR3 nucleotides are TGTGCCAGCAGTTATGGGCTAGCGATCCGCAATGAGCAGTTCTTC.

A few counts support this clone. Relative to the germline gene, one junction end is altered; a read error may explain this. The chain is built from TRBV7-9 and TRBJ1-1; weak D call: TRBD1 (6 bases). The germline CDR1 and CDR2 sequences are SEHNR and FQNEAQ (reference sequence). This CDR3 has 12 amino acids. CDR3 residues: CSSSIDRKEAFF. CDR3 nucleotides: TGTTCCAGCAGCATAGACAGGAAGGAAGCTTTCTTT.

The V and J genes are TRBV6-1 and TRBJ2-2; 9 nucleotides agree with TRBD1. The CDR3 covers 15 residues. Trimming cost V 7 bases and J 6 bases; bases outside gene matches: 9. Germline-derived CDR1 and CDR2 are MNHNS and SASEGT. The CDR3 DNA reads as TGTGCCAGCACCCCTACAGGGGGCGCCGCCGGGGAGCTGTTTTTT. Its protein is CASTPTGGAAGELFF.

In this sample, this clone turned up once. This chain links TRBV11-2 with TRBJ2-3, with 9 nucleotides matching TRBD1. The junction had 11 bases not matched to a gene; V was cut back by 5 bases and J by 5 bases. Germline V gives CDR1 SGHAT, CDR2 FQNNGV. The CDR3 consists of 16 residues. The CDR3 loop is CASSKPSGTGLDTQYF. CDR3 sequence (DNA): TGTGCCAGCAGCAAACCCTCCGGGACAGGGTTAGATACGCAGTATTTT. Full variable domain (outside the CDR3, taken from reference TRBV11-2 and TRBJ2-3): EAGVAQSPRYKIIEKRQSVAFWCNPISGHATLYWYQQILGQGPKLLIQFQNNGVVDDSQLPKDRFSAERLKGVDSTLKIQPAKLEDSAVYLCASSKPSGTGLDTQYFGPGTRLTVL.

The J gene is TRBJ1-6, the V gene TRBV28; possible D gene TRBD1, 5 bases. Germline V gives CDR1 MDHEN, CDR2 SYDVKM. The germline V and J ends were trimmed by 6 bases and 7 bases, with 16 bases remaining between them. The CDR3 sequence is 15 residues long. The DNA of the CDR3 is TGTGCCAGCAGCCTCAACCAGGGTTGGAATTCACCCCTCCACTTT. Residues: CASSLNQGWNSPLHF. Drawing the rest from reference TRBV28 and TRBJ1-6, the complete variable domain is DVKVTQSSRYLVKRTGEKVFLECVQDMDHENMFWYRQDPGLGLRLIYFSYDVKMKEKGDIPEGYSVSREKKERFSLILESASTNQTSMYLCASSLNQGWNSPLHFGNGTRLTVT.

The chain employs TRBV19 and TRBJ2-7; the match to TRBD1 covers 7 bases. V shed 1 base and J 3 bases; nucleotides not matched to a gene: 6. CDR1 is LNHDA, CDR2 SQIVND, per germline (reference sequence). This CDR3 has 15 residues. CDR3 coding DNA: TGTGCCAGTAGTATAGCGGGACAGTTCCTCTACGAGCAGTACTTC. Residues: CASSIAGQFLYEQYF.

CDR3 DNA sequence: TGTGCCAGCAGCTCCGACTCCGTCTACAATGAGCAGTTCTTC. Translating gives CASSSDSVYNEQFF. The rearrangement uses TRBV6-6 and TRBJ2-1; D remains ambiguous. The CDR3 loop spans 14 amino acids. The V end lost 6 bases, the J end lost 3 bases, and 12 bases lay between the germline ends. Germline loops: CDR1 MNHNY, CDR2 SVGAGI (reference sequence).

The chain is built from TRBV30 and TRBJ1-5, with D possibly TRBD1 on 6 matching bases. This CDR3 is built from 14 residues. Trimming shortened V by 5 bases and J by 0 bases, and 11 bases separated the two germline ends. The V gene's germline CDR1 is GTSNPN and CDR2 SVGIG (reference sequence). In DNA, the CDR3 is TGTGCCTGGTCCGGGACAAATAGCAATCAGCCCCAGCATTTT. This encodes CAWSGTNSNQPQHF.

This chain joins TRBV7-2 and TRBJ2-5, with D possibly matching TRBD2 (6 bases). Germline loops: CDR1 SGHTA, CDR2 FQGNSA. The CDR3 spans 12 residues. Trimming pared 3 bases from V and 4 bases from J, leaving 6 bases between. The DNA of the CDR3 is TGTGCCAGCAGCTTTAGCGGAGAGACCCAGTACTTC. This encodes CASSFSGETQYF.

This chain links TRBV5-4 with TRBJ2-1; 14 bases are shared with TRBD2. CDR1 and CDR2 (germline): SGHNT, YYREEE (reference sequence). Unmatched junction bases numbered 14, after V lost 0 bases and J lost 12 bases. The CDR3 covers 18 residues. The CDR3 coding sequence is TGTGCCAGCAGCTTGGGGGGAGCGACTAGCGGGGGGGCAATTGGGCAGTTCTTC. Translated, it gives CASSLGGATSGGAIGQFF.

V gene TRBV7-8 combines with J gene TRBJ2-3, with TRBD2 as a possible D gene (6 bases). The germline CDR1 and CDR2 sequences are SGHVS and FQNEAQ. Between the trimmed V and J ends, which lost 4 bases and 0 bases, there was a span of 14 bases. CDR3 size: 16 residues. Written as DNA, the CDR3 is TGTGCCAGCAGCTCAAGAGGCGGGGTTAGCACAGATACGCAGTATTTT. This translates into CASSSRGGVSTDTQYF.

This sequence joins TRBV4-2 and TRBJ2-3; 9 bases fit TRBD2. CDR3 size: 17 residues. Germline assignment: CDR1 LGHNA and CDR2 YNFKEQ. V lost 1 base to trimming and J lost 2 bases; unmatched junction nucleotides: 7. The CDR3 sequence: CASSQGRGGVSTDTQYF. The CDR3 DNA sequence: TGTGCCAGCAGCCAAGGGCGGGGGGGAGTCTCCACAGATACGCAGTATTTT.

To note about this clone: The junction and the germline gene differ at one end; a read error may be behind it. Other DNA sequences in the same sample also yield this CDR3. This chain joins TRBV7-9 and TRBJ1-2, with a possible D match to TRBD1 (5 bases). Looked up from germline, CDR1 is SEHNR and CDR2 is FQNEAQ (reference sequence). This CDR3 contains 14 residues. The CDR3, as DNA: TGCGCCAGCAGCTTAGGGGAGGAGGGTAATGGCTACACCTTC. Encoded protein: CASSLGEEGNGYTF.

The rearrangement joins TRBV19 to TRBJ1-3, with TRBD1 matching 12 bases. After removal of 2 bases from V and 4 bases from J, the junction contained 6 bases not matched to a gene. The CDR3 loop spans 17 amino acids. In germline, CDR1 is LNHDA, CDR2 SQIVND (reference sequence). In DNA, the CDR3 is TGTGCCAGTAGTATATTGGGACAGGGGGCGACCGGAAACACCATATATTTT. Encoded protein: CASSILGQGATGNTIYF.

The genes are TRBV29-1 and TRBJ2-1; a possible D gene is TRBD2 (7 bases). CDR3 length: 16 amino acids. The ends were cut back, 4 bases at V and 0 bases at J, with 16 bases in the middle. Germline assignment: CDR1 SQVTM and CDR2 ANQGSEA. CDR3 in amino acids: CSVGGRGAGSYNEQFF. CDR3 coding DNA: TGCAGCGTTGGGGGGAGGGGGGCAGGCTCCTACAATGAGCAGTTCTTC.

As DNA, the CDR3 is TGCGCCAGCAGCCCGGCGGGCGGGGGTCTCGGCTCTGGGGCCAACGTCCTGACTTTC. Its translation: CASSPAGGGLGSGANVLTF. This chain uses TRBV5-1 with TRBJ2-6, with 7 nucleotides matching TRBD2. CDR3 length equals 19 residues. With V trimmed by 4 bases and J by 0 bases, 13 bases remained unmatched. Germline-derived CDR1 and CDR2 are SGHRS and YFSETQ.